A single T cell receptor (beta chain) is shown here with its context. The antigen is unknown. The sample comes from a study of Graves' ophthalmopathy and Graves' hyperthyroidism. Findings and limits, study-wide: With a specificity of 72.22% and a sensitivity of about 71%, the model predicted ophthalmopathy progression. Researchers report that a 13-signature model separated ophthalmopathy from stable hyperthyroidism, posting less than 90% sensitivity and 75% to 84% specificity.

Amplified material comprised TCR beta CDR3 regions derived from RNA transcripts. A first-round RT-PCR used HTBI primers, followed by a second-round multiplex PCR. From the multiplex PCR reads, TCRdb called clonotypes with MiXCR, one entry per CDR3 protein. The sample has about 620,000 distinct CDR3 sequences; 22% are singletons. Hyperthyroidism patients had new diagnoses, durations under 2 months, and ages of 18 to 65. The authors used Ficoll-Paque density gradient centrifugation to separate PBMCs. The input was around 10 ml of fresh peripheral blood. CDR3 length: 17 residues. Germline assignment: CDR1 SGDLS and CDR2 YYNGEE. J was trimmed by 6 bases and V by 2 bases; bases with no gene match: 6.

J is TRBJ2-2 and V is TRBV9; 14 bases map to TRBD2. The sample was peripheral blood. The sequence derives from a woman under 30 with stable Graves' hyperthyroidism. Some clones in this sample may be carry-over from other donors' samples. The CDR3 here is CASSVTPGLAGAGELFF. The DNA of the CDR3 is TGTGCCAGCAGCGTCACTCCGGGACTAGCGGGGGCCGGGGAGCTGTTTTTT. The complete variable domain, with remaining parts taken from reference TRBV9 and TRBJ2-2, reads DSGVTQTPKHLITATGQRVTLRCSPRSGDLSVYWYQQSLDQGLQFLIQYYNGEERAKGNILERFSAQQFPDLHSELNLSSLELGDSALYFCASSVTPGLAGAGELFFGEGSRLTVL.